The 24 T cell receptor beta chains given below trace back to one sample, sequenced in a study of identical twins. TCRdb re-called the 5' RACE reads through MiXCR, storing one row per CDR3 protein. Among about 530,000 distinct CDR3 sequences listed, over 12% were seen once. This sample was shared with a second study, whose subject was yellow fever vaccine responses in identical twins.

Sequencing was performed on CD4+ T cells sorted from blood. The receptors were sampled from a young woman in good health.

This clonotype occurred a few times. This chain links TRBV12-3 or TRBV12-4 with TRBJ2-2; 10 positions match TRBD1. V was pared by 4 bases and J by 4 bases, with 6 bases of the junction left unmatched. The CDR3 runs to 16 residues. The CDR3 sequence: CASSSGTGDFTGELFF. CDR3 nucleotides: TGTGCCAGCAGTTCCGGGACAGGGGACTTCACCGGGGAGCTGTTTTTT.

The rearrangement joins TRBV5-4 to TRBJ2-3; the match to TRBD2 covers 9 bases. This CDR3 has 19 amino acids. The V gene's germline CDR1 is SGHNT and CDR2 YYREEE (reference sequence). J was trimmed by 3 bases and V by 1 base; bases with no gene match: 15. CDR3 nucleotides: TGTGCCAGCAGCTTGTGGGTCGTTTCGGCTAGCGGGGTGACAGATACGCAGTATTTT. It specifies CASSLWVVSASGVTDTQYF. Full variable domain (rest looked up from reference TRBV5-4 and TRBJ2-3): ETGVTQSPTHLIKTRGQQVTLRCSSQSGHNTVSWYQQALGQGPQFIFQYYREEENGRGNFPPRFSGLQFPNYSSELNVNALELDDSALYLCASSLWVVSASGVTDTQYFGPGTRLTVL.

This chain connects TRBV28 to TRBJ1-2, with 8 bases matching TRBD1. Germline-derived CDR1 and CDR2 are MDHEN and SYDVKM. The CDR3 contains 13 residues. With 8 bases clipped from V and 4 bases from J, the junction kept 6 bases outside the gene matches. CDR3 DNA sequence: TGTGCCAGCGGACAGGGCAGTCCCTATGGCTACACCTTC. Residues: CASGQGSPYGYTF.

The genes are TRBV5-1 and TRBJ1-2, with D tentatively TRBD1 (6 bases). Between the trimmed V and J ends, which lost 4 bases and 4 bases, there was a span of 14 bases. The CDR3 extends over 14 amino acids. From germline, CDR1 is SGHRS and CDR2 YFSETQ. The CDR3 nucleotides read TGCGCCAGCAGCCGGGACATGGCTACCTATGGCTACACCTTC. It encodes CASSRDMATYGYTF.

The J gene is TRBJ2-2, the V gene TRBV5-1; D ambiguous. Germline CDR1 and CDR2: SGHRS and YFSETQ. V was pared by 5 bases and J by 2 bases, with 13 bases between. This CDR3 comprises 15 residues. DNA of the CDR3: TGCGCCAGCAGTAGATGGGTAGGAAACACCGGGGAGCTGTTTTTT. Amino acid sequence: CASSRWVGNTGELFF. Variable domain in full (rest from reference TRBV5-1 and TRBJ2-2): KAGVTQTPRYLIKTRGQQVTLSCSPISGHRSVSWYQQTPGQGLQFLFEYFSETQRNKGNFPGRFSGRQFSNSRSEMNVSTLELGDSALYLCASSRWVGNTGELFFGEGSRLTVL.

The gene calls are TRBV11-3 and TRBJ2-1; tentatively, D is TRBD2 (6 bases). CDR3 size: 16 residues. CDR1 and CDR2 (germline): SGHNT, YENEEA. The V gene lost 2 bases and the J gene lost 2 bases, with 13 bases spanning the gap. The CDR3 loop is CASSLMSLATYNEQFF. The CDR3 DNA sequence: TGTGCCAGCAGCTTAATGTCGCTAGCGACCTACAATGAGCAGTTCTTC.

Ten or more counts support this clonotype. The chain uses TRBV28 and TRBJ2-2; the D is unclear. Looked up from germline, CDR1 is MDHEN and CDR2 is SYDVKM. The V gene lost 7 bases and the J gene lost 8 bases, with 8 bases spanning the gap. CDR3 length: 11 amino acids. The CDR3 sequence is CASTLVGELFF. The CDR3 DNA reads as TGTGCCAGCACCCTCGTGGGGGAGCTGTTTTTT.

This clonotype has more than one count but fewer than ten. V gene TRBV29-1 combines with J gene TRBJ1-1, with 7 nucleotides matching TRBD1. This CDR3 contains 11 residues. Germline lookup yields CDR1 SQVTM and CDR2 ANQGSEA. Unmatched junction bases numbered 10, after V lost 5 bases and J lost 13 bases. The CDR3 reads CSVLRQGLGFF. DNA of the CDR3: TGCAGCGTTCTCAGACAGGGATTGGGTTTCTTT.

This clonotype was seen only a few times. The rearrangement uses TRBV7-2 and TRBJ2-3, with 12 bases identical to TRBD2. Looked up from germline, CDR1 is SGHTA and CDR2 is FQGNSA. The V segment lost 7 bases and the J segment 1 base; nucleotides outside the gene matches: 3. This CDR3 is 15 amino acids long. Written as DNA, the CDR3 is TGTGCCAGCAAGACTAGCGGGGGTGGCACAGATACGCAGTATTTT. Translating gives CASKTSGGGTDTQYF.

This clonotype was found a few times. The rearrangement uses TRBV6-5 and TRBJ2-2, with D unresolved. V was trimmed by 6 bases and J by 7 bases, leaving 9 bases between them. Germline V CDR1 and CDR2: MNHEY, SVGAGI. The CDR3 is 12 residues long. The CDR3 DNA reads TGTGCCAGCAGGCTAGTCCGCGGGGAGCTGTTTTTT. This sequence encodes CASRLVRGELFF.

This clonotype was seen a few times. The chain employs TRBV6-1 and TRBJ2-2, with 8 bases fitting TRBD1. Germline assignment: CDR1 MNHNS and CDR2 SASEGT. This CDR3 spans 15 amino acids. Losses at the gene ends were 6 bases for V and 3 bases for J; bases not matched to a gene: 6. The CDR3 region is CASRQGQVDTGELFF. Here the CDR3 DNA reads TGTGCCAGCAGGCAGGGACAGGTTGACACCGGGGAGCTGTTTTTT.

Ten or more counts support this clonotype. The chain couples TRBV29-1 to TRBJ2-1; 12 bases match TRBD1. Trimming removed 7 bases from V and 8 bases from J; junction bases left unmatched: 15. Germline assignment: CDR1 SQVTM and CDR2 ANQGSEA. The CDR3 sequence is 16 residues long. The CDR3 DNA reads TGCAGCGCCGATACCGGGACAGGGGGCGCTAGGTATGAGCAGTTCTTC. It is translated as CSADTGTGGARYEQFF.

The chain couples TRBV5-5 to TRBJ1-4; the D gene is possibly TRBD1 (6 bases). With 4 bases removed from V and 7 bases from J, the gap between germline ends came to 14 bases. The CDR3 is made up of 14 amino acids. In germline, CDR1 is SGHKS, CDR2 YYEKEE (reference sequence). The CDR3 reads CASSPATRGEKLFF. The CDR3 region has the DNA TGTGCCAGCAGCCCGGCCACCAGGGGTGAAAAACTGTTTTTT.

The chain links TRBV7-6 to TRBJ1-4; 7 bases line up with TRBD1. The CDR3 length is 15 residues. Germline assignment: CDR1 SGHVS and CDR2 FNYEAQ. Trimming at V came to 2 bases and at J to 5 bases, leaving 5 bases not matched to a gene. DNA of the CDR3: TGTGCCAGCAGCTTAACGACAGGGTTAAATGAAAAACTGTTTTTT. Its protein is CASSLTTGLNEKLFF.

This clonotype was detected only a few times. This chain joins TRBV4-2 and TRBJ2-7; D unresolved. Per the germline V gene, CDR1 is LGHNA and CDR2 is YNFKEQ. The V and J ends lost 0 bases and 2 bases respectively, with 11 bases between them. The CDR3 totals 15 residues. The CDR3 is CASSQDLWAAYEQYF. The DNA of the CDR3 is TGTGCCAGCAGCCAAGACCTTTGGGCTGCCTACGAGCAGTACTTC.

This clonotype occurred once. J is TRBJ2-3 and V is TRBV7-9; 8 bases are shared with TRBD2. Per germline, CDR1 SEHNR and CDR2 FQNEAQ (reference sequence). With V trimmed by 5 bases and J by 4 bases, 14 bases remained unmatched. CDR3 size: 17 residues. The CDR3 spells CASSHAPGGIGADTQYF. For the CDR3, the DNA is TGTGCCAGCAGCCACGCCCCGGGAGGGATAGGGGCAGATACGCAGTATTTT.

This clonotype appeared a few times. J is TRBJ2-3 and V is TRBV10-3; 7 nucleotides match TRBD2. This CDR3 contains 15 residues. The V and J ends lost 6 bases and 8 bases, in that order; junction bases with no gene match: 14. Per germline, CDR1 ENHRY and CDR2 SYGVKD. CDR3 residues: CAIRPSGTGASTQYF. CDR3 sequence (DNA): TGTGCCATCAGACCCAGCGGGACTGGCGCCTCTACGCAGTATTTT.

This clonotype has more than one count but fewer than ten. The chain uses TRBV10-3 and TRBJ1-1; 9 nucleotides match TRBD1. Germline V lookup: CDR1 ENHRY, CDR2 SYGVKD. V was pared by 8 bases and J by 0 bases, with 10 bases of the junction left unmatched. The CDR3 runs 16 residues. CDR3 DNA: TGTGCCATCCGTCCCACAGGGGGCGGGATGAACACTGAAGCTTTCTTT. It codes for CAIRPTGGGMNTEAFF.

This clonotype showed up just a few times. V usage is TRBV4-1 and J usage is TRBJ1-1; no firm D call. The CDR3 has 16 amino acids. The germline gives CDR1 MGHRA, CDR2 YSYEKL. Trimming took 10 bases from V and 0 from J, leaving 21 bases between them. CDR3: CATRPQFTGMNTEAFF. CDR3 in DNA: TGCGCCACCCGCCCCCAGTTTACTGGTATGAACACTGAAGCTTTCTTT.

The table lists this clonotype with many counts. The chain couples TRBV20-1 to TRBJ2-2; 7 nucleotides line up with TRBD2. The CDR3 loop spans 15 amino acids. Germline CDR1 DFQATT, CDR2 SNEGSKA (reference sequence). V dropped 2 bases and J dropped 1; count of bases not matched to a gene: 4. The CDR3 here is CSARIPSGNTGELFF. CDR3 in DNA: TGCAGTGCTAGAATCCCTAGCGGGAACACCGGGGAGCTGTTTTTT.

The CDR3 spells CASNSGSAGRTGELFF. For the CDR3, the DNA is TGTGCCAGCAATAGCGGGAGTGCCGGTCGCACCGGGGAGCTGTTTTTT. The chain is built from TRBV21-1 and TRBJ2-2; TRBD2 was called by the table and not checked on the DNA. TRBV21-1 is a known pseudogene. This CDR3 comprises 16 residues.

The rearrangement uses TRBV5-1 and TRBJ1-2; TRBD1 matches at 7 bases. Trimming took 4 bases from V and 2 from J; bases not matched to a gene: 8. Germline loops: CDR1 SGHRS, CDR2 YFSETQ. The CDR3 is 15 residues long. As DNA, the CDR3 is TGCGCCAGCAGCCCTGGAGGGACAGCCAACTATGGCTACACCTTC. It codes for CASSPGGTANYGYTF.

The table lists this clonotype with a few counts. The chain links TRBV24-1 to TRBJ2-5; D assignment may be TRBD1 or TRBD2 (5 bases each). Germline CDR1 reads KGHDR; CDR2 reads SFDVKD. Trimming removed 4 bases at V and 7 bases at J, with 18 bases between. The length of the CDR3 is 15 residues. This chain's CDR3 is CATSEPARGGGTQYF. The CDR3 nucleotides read TGTGCCACCAGTGAACCCGCCCGGGGTGGGGGGACCCAGTACTTC.

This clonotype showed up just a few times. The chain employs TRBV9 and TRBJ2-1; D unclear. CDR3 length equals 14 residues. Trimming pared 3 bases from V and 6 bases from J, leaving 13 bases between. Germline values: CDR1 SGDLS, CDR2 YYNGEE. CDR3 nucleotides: TGTGCCAGCAGCGCCCGTCTGACTCTCAATGAGCAGTTCTTC. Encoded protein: CASSARLTLNEQFF. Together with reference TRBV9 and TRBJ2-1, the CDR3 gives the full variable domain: DSGVTQTPKHLITATGQRVTLRCSPRSGDLSVYWYQQSLDQGLQFLIQYYNGEERAKGNILERFSAQQFPDLHSELNLSSLELGDSALYFCASSARLTLNEQFFGPGTRLTVL.